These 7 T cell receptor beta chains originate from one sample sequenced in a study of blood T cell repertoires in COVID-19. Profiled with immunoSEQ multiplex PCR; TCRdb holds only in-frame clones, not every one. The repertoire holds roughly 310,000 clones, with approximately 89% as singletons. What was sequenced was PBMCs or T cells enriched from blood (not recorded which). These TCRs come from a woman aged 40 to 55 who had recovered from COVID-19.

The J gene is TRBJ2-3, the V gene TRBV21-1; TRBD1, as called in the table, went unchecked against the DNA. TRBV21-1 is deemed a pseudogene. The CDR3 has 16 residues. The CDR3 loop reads CASSKRRLFRADTQYF. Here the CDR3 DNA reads TGTGCCAGCAGCAAGCGCCGCCTGTTCAGGGCAGATACGCAGTATTTT.

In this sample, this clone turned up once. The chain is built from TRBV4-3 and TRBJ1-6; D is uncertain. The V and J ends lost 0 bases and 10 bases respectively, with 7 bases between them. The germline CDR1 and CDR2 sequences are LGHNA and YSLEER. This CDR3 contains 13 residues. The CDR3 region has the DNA TGCGCCAGCAGCCAAGACGCGGGATCACCCCTCCACTTT. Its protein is CASSQDAGSPLHF.

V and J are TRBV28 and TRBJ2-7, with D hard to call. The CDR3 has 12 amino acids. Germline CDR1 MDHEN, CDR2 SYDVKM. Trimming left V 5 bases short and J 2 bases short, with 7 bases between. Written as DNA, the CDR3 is TGTGCCAGCAGTCACAGAACCTACGAGCAGTACTTC. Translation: CASSHRTYEQYF.

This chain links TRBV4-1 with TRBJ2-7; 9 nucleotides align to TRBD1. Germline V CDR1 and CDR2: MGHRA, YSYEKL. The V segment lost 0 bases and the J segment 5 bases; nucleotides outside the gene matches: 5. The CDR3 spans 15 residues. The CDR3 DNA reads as TGCGCCAGCAGCCAAGAGCGGGACAGGGCGGACGAGCAGTACTTC. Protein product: CASSQERDRADEQYF.

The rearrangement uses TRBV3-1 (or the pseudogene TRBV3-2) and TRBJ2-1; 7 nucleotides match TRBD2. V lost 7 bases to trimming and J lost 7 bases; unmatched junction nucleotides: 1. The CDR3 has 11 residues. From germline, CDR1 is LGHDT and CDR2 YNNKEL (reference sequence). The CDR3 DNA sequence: TGTGCCAGCACCGGGGGGAATGAGCAGTTCTTC. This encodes CASTGGNEQFF.

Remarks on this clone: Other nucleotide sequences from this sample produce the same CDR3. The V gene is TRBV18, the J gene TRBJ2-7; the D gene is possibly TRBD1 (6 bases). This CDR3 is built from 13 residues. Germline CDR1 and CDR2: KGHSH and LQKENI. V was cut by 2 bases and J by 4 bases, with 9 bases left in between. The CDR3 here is CASSPGGVYEQYF. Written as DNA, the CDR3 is TGTGCCAGCTCACCAGGGGGCGTTTACGAGCAGTACTTC.

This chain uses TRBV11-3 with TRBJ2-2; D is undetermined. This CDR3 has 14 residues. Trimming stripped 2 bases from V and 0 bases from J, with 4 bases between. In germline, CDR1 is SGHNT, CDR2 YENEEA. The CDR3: CASSLISNTGELFF. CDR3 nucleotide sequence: TGTGCCAGCAGCTTAATATCGAACACCGGGGAGCTGTTTTTT.